This TCR beta chain was documented in a study of cytomegalovirus exposure and HLA in healthy donors. A note on this clone: What it recognizes is unknown.

Sequencing used immunoSEQ multiplex PCR; TCRdb keeps in-frame clones, though not all of them. Of 47,000 or so clones detected, roughly nine tenths appear once; the ten largest clones hold 1.4%. Study conclusions and caveats: In vitro testing confirmed a few CMV-associated chains as specific for CMV antigens.

Germline V gives CDR1 MNHEY, CDR2 SVGAGI. The length of the CDR3 is 14 residues. Trimming took 5 bases from V and 4 from J, leaving 15 bases between them. The chain couples TRBV6-5 to TRBJ2-7; tentatively, D is TRBD1 (6 bases). This clonotype originated in a man between 18 and 29 years old in good health and CMV-seronegative. The source material was PBMCs. The CDR3 DNA follows: TGTGCCAGCAGTCACAAGCCTCAGGGGTACGAGCAGTACTTC. Protein product: CASSHKPQGYEQYF.